This TCR beta chain is drawn from a study of blood T cell repertoires in COVID-19. Sequenced by immunoSEQ multiplex PCR; TCRdb stores in-frame clones only, minus some. Of 100,000 to 150,000 clones listed, about 80% are singletons. Germline CDR1 and CDR2: SNHLY and FYNNEI. The CDR3 has 16 residues. Trimming at V came to 5 bases and at J to 7 bases, leaving 9 bases not matched to a gene. The sample was peripheral blood. The sequence was obtained from a woman between 50 and 59 years old with acute or convalescent COVID-19. This chain links TRBV2 with TRBJ1-4, with 11 bases identical to TRBD1. For the CDR3, the DNA is TGTGCCAGCAGTAGACCGGGACAGGGGGTTATTGAAAAACTGTTTTTT. It specifies CASSRPGQGVIEKLFF.